This is a list of T cell receptor beta chains from one sample in a study of T cell changes during pregnancy in multiple sclerosis. Clones were sequenced by immunoSEQ multiplex PCR, and TCRdb holds only the in-frame ones, with some missing. The table includes 61,000 or so clones, roughly 95% detected once. This sample comprised CD4+ T cells from peripheral blood mononuclear cells, obtained before pregnancy. The receptors originated from a female donor with multiple sclerosis, enrolled in a pregnancy study. CDR3s include the opening cysteine and the closing phenylalanine or tryptophan.

CDR3,V,J
CASSEAGGLAGHLSGELFF,TRBV2,TRBJ2-2
CASSVQGRSYEQYF,TRBV2,TRBJ2-7
CASSSRGGLRGYTF,TRBV28,TRBJ1-2
CASSLTSLNQPQHF,TRBV7-8,TRBJ1-5
CASSQGLVPRSGNTIYF,TRBV4-1,TRBJ1-3
CASSQVRQAFYNEQFF,TRBV14,TRBJ2-1
CASNRDRGGTEAFF,TRBV6-6,TRBJ1-1
CASSEDLGSQETQYF,TRBV6-1,TRBJ2-5
CASSKQATGGDNEQFF,TRBV21-1,TRBJ2-1
CASSYPDFRDTQYF,TRBV6-6,TRBJ2-3
CASTDSFNTEAFF,TRBV27,TRBJ1-1
CASSQDRAGTPYEQYF,TRBV4-3,TRBJ2-7
CASSQSNRVTDTQYF,TRBV16,TRBJ2-3
CASSFGGRGQETQYF,TRBV5-1,TRBJ2-5
CASSPPTSGGLSHEQFF,TRBV18,TRBJ2-1
CASSLAKDTQYF,TRBV5-1,TRBJ2-3
CASSETPGQNYGYTF,TRBV6-1,TRBJ1-2
CASSLASGRASYNEQFF,TRBV5-6,TRBJ2-1
CSVEGQGAREQYF,TRBV29-1,TRBJ2-7